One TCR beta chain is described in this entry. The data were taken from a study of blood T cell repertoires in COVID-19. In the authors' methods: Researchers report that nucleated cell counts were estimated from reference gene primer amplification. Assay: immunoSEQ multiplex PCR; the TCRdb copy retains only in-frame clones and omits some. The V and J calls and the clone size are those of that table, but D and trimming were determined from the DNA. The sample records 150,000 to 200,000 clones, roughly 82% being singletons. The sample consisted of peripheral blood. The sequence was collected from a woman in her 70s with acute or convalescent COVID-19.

Here the CDR3 DNA reads TGTGCCAGCTCACTTCGTCAGGGAAGCACAGATACGCAGTATTTT. Translated: CASSLRQGSTDTQYF. The J gene is TRBJ2-3, the V gene TRBV18, with D possibly matching TRBD1 (5 bases). CDR1 KGHSH and CDR2 LQKENI come from the germline V gene. Between the trimmed V and J ends, which lost 4 bases and 0 bases, there was a span of 11 bases. The CDR3 consists of 15 residues. The whole variable domain, filled in from reference TRBV18 and TRBJ2-3, reads NAGVMQNPRHLVRRRGQEARLRCSPMKGHSHVYWYRQLPEEGLKFMVYLQKENIIDESGMPKERFSAEFPKEGPSILRIQQVVRGDSAAYFCASSLRQGSTDTQYFGPGTRLTVL.